This passage covers 5 T cell receptor beta chains from one sample sequenced in a study of regulatory T cells in long-lasting Graves disease. Indicated time point: persistent/refractory GD, antithyroid drugs over 5 years with positive TRAb. The TCR library was made from RNA extracted from PBMCs. With iRepertoire HTBI primers and Arm-PCR of CDR3 regions, TCR beta libraries were built. From the multiplex PCR reads, TCRdb called clonotypes with MiXCR, one entry per CDR3 protein. The table lists 400,000 to 500,000 distinct CDR3 sequences, 20% to 25% of them singletons. The source material was peripheral blood mononuclear cells (PBMCs), sampled when the disease was refractory, from a patient treated with antithyroid drugs. Receptor source: a female donor with Graves disease.

This clonotype has more than one count but fewer than ten. This chain uses TRBV7-3 with TRBJ2-2; 9 bases map to TRBD1. The CDR3 extends over 15 amino acids. The germline V gene has CDR1 SGHTA and CDR2 FQGTGA. V lost 5 bases to trimming and J lost 4 bases; unmatched junction nucleotides: 5. The CDR3 is CASSTTGGVTGELFF. DNA for the CDR3: TGTGCCAGCAGCACTACAGGGGGCGTCACCGGGGAGCTGTTTTTT.

This clonotype was detected a few times. V and J are TRBV5-1 and TRBJ2-5, with TRBD1 matching 8 bases. Germline V gene sequence: CDR1 SGHRS, CDR2 YFSETQ. The CDR3 has 14 residues. V gave up 3 bases and J gave up 5 bases; unmatched junction bases: 6. The CDR3 loop is CASSWQGARETQYF. DNA of the CDR3: TGCGCCAGCAGCTGGCAGGGGGCGCGGGAGACCCAGTACTTC.

This clonotype was seen many times. V and J are TRBV6-2 or TRBV6-3 and TRBJ1-2; 7 positions match TRBD1. Losses at the gene ends were 6 bases for V and 3 bases for J; bases not matched to a gene: 4. The V gene's germline CDR1 is MNHEY and CDR2 SVGEGT. The CDR3 extends over 13 amino acids. CDR3 nucleotide sequence: TGTGCCAGCAGCTACGGACAGGACTATGGCTACACCTTC. The encoded protein is CASSYGQDYGYTF.

J is TRBJ2-7 and V is TRBV9; 11 nucleotides line up with TRBD2. Germline values: CDR1 SGDLS, CDR2 YYNGEE. Trimming took 3 bases from V and 6 from J; bases not matched to a gene: 5. This CDR3 has 14 residues. CDR3: CASSGATSGSEQYF. As DNA, the CDR3 is TGTGCCAGCAGCGGGGCTACTAGCGGGAGCGAGCAGTACTTC.

In this sample, this clonotype turned up many times. The rearrangement joins TRBV29-1 to TRBJ1-1; no reliable D call. With 2 bases removed from V and 4 bases from J, the gap between germline ends came to 11 bases. This CDR3 is built from 13 residues. The V gene's germline CDR1 is SQVTM and CDR2 ANQGSEA. Here the CDR3 reads CSVELSIGTEAFF. The CDR3 DNA reads as TGCAGCGTTGAACTATCCATCGGCACTGAAGCTTTCTTT.